Each of the 32 T cell receptor beta chains below was sequenced from the same sample in a study of T cell responses to AZD1222 COVID-19 vaccine. Clones were read by immunoSEQ multiplex PCR, and TCRdb kept only the in-frame ones, dropping some. The table has approximately 120,000 clones, roughly 85% seen once. This specimen consisted of peripheral blood, obtained 28 days after the second AZD1222 dose. These receptor sequences come from an adult who received the AZD1222 COVID-19 vaccine.

The genes are TRBV18 and TRBJ1-5; maybe TRBD1 (6 bases). This CDR3 is 18 amino acids long. Per germline, CDR1 KGHSH and CDR2 LQKENI. Trimming shortened V by 3 bases and J by 3 bases, and 21 bases separated the two germline ends. CDR3 nucleotides: TGTGCCAGCTCACCCACAGGGTTGGACCTAAAAATCAATCAGCCCCAGCATTTT. Translating gives CASSPTGLDLKINQPQHF.

This sequence joins TRBV19 and TRBJ2-5; the D gene is possibly TRBD1 (6 bases). Trimming removed 5 bases from V and 1 base from J, with 14 bases in between. CDR1 is LNHDA and CDR2 is SQIVND in the germline V gene (reference sequence). This CDR3 is 15 amino acids long. DNA for the CDR3: TGTGCCAGTAGTTCCCTCGGGACAAGCCAAGAGACCCAGTACTTC. Its protein product is CASSSLGTSQETQYF.

The J gene is TRBJ2-1, the V gene TRBV4-1; TRBD2 matches 10 bases. The CDR3 extends over 19 amino acids. V trimming: 4 bases; J trimming: 8 bases; junction bases outside the gene matches: 20. In germline, CDR1 is MGHRA, CDR2 YSYEKL. DNA of the CDR3: TGCGCCAGCAGCCCGAACTCCCCAGGAAGAGCGGGGGGGCTGGATGAGCAGTTCTTC. It specifies CASSPNSPGRAGGLDEQFF.

The V and J genes are TRBV30 and TRBJ2-2, with D perhaps TRBD2 (5 bases). Deletions cut 2 bases from V and 4 bases from J, with 11 bases between. The CDR3 is made up of 14 amino acids. The germline V gene has CDR1 GTSNPN and CDR2 SVGIG (reference sequence). The CDR3 region is CAWSRSGGTGELFF. CDR3 bases: TGTGCCTGGAGTCGCAGCGGAGGCACCGGGGAGCTGTTTTTT.

This clone was counted between two and nine times. The chain joins TRBV4-1 to TRBJ2-3; tentatively, D is TRBD1 (5 bases). The CDR3 consists of 17 residues. Germline-derived CDR1 and CDR2 are MGHRA and YSYEKL. V was shortened by 1 base and J by 0 bases, with 14 bases between the two germline ends. Here the CDR3 reads CASSQGFGRASTDTQYF. The CDR3 DNA sequence: TGCGCCAGCAGCCAAGGTTTCGGCAGGGCTAGCACAGATACGCAGTATTTT.

This chain links TRBV24-1 with TRBJ2-1; 12 nucleotides align to TRBD1. The J segment lost 7 bases and the V segment lost 3 bases, leaving 6 bases of the junction unmatched. The germline CDR1 and CDR2 sequences are KGHDR and SFDVKD. The CDR3 is 16 residues long. The CDR3 coding sequence is TGTGCCACCAGTGATGCCGGGACAGGGGGCGGGAATGAGCAGTTCTTC. It is translated as CATSDAGTGGGNEQFF.

The rearrangement links TRBV7-9 to TRBJ1-6; the match to TRBD1 covers 9 bases. This CDR3 has 16 amino acids. Germline CDR1 is SEHNR and CDR2 is FQNEAQ (reference sequence). V lost 5 bases to trimming and J lost 2 bases; unmatched junction nucleotides: 4. Written as DNA, the CDR3 is TGTGCCAGCAGCCAGGGACAGGGCGCCTATAATTCACCCCTCCACTTT. The encoded protein is CASSQGQGAYNSPLHF.

The DNA of the CDR3 is TGTGCCAGCAGCTTAGGGGGTGCAACCTACGAGCAGTACTTC. Its protein is CASSLGGATYEQYF. The V call is TRBV7-2, the J call TRBJ2-7; D remains ambiguous. The V end was cut by 1 base, the J end by 2 bases, with 9 bases between. CDR3 length equals 14 residues. Germline V gene data show CDR1 as SGHTA and CDR2 as FQGNSA.

There are a few counts of this clone. The rearrangement links TRBV7-2 to TRBJ2-3; D ambiguous. Trimming removed 6 bases from V and 9 bases from J, with 19 bases in between. The CDR3 is 14 amino acids. CDR1 and CDR2 (germline): SGHTA, FQGNSA. The CDR3 protein is CASSSLGKGGTQYF. The CDR3 DNA follows: TGTGCCAGCAGTTCGCTGGGGAAGGGTGGGACGCAGTATTTT.

This clone was seen a handful of times. V usage is TRBV29-1 and J usage is TRBJ2-2; no definite D call. V was trimmed by 5 bases and J by 6 bases, leaving 7 bases between them. CDR1 is SQVTM and CDR2 is ANQGSEA in the germline V gene. This CDR3 has 11 residues. CDR3 nucleotide sequence: TGCAGCGTTTCCGAAGCCGGGGAGCTGTTTTTT. This translates into CSVSEAGELFF.

This clone has just a few counts. The J gene is TRBJ2-3, the V gene TRBV24-1; D gene ambiguous. Looked up from germline, CDR1 is KGHDR and CDR2 is SFDVKD. This CDR3 spans 16 amino acids. V lost 0 bases, J lost 0 bases, and 9 bases lay in between. The CDR3 nucleotides are TGTGCCACCAGTGATTTGGGCGGACCTAGCACAGATACGCAGTATTTT. Encoded protein: CATSDLGGPSTDTQYF.

Only a few counts were recorded for this clone. The CDR3 sequence is CASSSQPNSNQPQHF. The CDR3 DNA is TGTGCCAGCAGTTCTCAGCCGAATAGCAATCAGCCCCAGCATTTT. The genes are TRBV28 and TRBJ1-5; no clear D gene. Between the trimmed V and J ends, which lost 4 bases and 0 bases, there was a span of 10 bases. The CDR3 totals 15 residues. The V gene's germline CDR1 is MDHEN and CDR2 SYDVKM.

A word on this clone: The same CDR3 arises from other DNA sequences in this sample as well. The rearrangement joins TRBV5-5 to TRBJ1-1; 9 bases are shared with TRBD1. In germline, CDR1 is SGHKS, CDR2 YYEKEE (reference sequence). The CDR3 contains 14 residues. V shed 2 bases and J 5 bases; nucleotides not matched to a gene: 4. The CDR3 spells CASSFTGGSTEAFF. The CDR3 nucleotides are TGTGCCAGCAGCTTCACAGGGGGCTCGACTGAAGCTTTCTTT.

This clone was recorded only once. This chain connects TRBV6-2 or TRBV6-3 to TRBJ1-5, with TRBD1 matching over 8 bases. Germline CDR1 and CDR2: MNHEY and SVGEGT. There are 16 residues in the CDR3. With V trimmed by 5 bases and J by 2 bases, 8 bases remained unmatched. Written as DNA, the CDR3 is TGTGCCAGCAGTCTCCCGACAGGGGCGGGCAATCAGCCCCAGCATTTT. Translating it yields CASSLPTGAGNQPQHF.

This clone was observed a handful of times. The V and J genes are TRBV28 and TRBJ1-6; D uncertain. The germline V gene has CDR1 MDHEN and CDR2 SYDVKM. Between the trimmed V and J ends, which lost 5 bases and 10 bases, there was a span of 18 bases. The CDR3 sequence is 15 residues long. CDR3 bases: TGTGCCAGCAGTCCCCGTAGAGGGTTGTTCTCACCCCTCCACTTT. Residues: CASSPRRGLFSPLHF.

This clone has only one observation. CDR3 loop: CASSDRDTNTIYF. For the CDR3, the DNA is TGTGCCAGCAGTGATAGGGATACAAACACCATATATTTT. The chain carries TRBV6-1 and TRBJ1-3; D is ambiguous. Trimming removed 3 bases from V and 6 bases from J, with 9 bases in between. The V gene's germline CDR1 is MNHNS and CDR2 SASEGT. The CDR3 contains 13 residues.

The rearrangement links TRBV25-1 to TRBJ1-6, with unresolved D. The CDR3 covers 15 residues. CDR1 is MGHDK, CDR2 SYGVNS, per germline. V was trimmed by 6 bases and J by 4 bases, leaving 13 bases between them. This CDR3 is CASRLPDTYNSPLHF. As DNA, the CDR3 is TGTGCCAGCAGACTACCCGATACTTATAATTCACCCCTCCACTTT.

The gene calls are TRBV5-6 and TRBJ1-2, with 8 bases matching TRBD1. Per the germline V gene, CDR1 is SGHDT and CDR2 is YYEEEE. CDR3 size: 14 residues. Trimming removed 4 bases from V and 4 bases from J; junction bases left unmatched: 6. CDR3: CASSREQGGYGYTF. CDR3 in DNA: TGTGCCAGCAGCCGCGAACAGGGGGGCTATGGCTACACCTTC.

Here the CDR3 DNA reads TGTGCCAGGTCGGGCCCCTATGGCTACACCTTC. It codes for CARSGPYGYTF. The chain uses TRBV21-1 and TRBJ1-2. TRBV21-1 has pseudogene status. This CDR3 contains 11 residues.

The chain couples TRBV5-5 to TRBJ1-6, with D perhaps TRBD1 (5 bases). There are 13 residues in the CDR3. Germline V gene sequence: CDR1 SGHKS, CDR2 YYEKEE (reference sequence). V lost 0 bases to trimming and J lost 16 bases, with 14 bases between them. CDR3 sequence reads: CASSLGGLFPLHF. The CDR3 region has the DNA TGTGCCAGCAGCTTGGGGGGACTGTTTCCGCTCCACTTT.

The CDR3 here is CAITSTSGLNYEQYF. The CDR3 nucleotides read TGTGCCATCACCTCGACTAGCGGGTTAAACTACGAGCAGTACTTC. V gene TRBV10-3 combines with J gene TRBJ2-7; 10 bases are a match to TRBD2. J was trimmed by 3 bases and V by 7 bases; bases with no gene match: 9. The CDR3 length is 15 residues. Germline CDR1 and CDR2: ENHRY and SYGVKD.

This rearrangement joins TRBV7-7 to TRBJ1-6; 7 bases fit TRBD1. V lost 6 bases to trimming and J lost 8 bases; unmatched junction nucleotides: 10. CDR1 SSHAT and CDR2 FNYEAQ come from the germline V gene (reference sequence). CDR3 length: 15 residues. Written as DNA, the CDR3 is TGTGCCAGCAGTCGTTACAGGGGCCGCTATTCACCCCTCCACTTT. This sequence encodes CASSRYRGRYSPLHF.

The chain couples TRBV6-6 to TRBJ2-7; the D is unclear. Germline-derived CDR1 and CDR2 are MNHNY and SVGAGI (reference sequence). CDR3 length equals 12 residues. Trimming stripped 6 bases from V and 3 bases from J, with 9 bases between. CDR3 sequence reads: CASSQDSYEQYF. CDR3 bases: TGTGCCAGCAGCCAGGATAGCTACGAGCAGTACTTC.

The V and J genes are TRBV10-3 and TRBJ2-2; tentatively, D is TRBD1 (6 bases). The CDR3 is 15 residues long. Germline CDR1 is ENHRY and CDR2 is SYGVKD. V was trimmed by 2 bases and J by 6 bases, leaving 13 bases between them. CDR3 sequence (DNA): TGTGCCATCAGTGAGCTTGGGGGCGCGGCCGGGGAGCTGTTTTTT. This codes for CAISELGGAAGELFF.

The rearrangement uses TRBV28 and TRBJ1-1, with 8 bases identical to TRBD1. With V trimmed by 7 bases and J by 1 base, 8 bases remained unmatched. The CDR3 loop spans 15 amino acids. Germline loops: CDR1 MDHEN, CDR2 SYDVKM. This chain's CDR3 is CASTLTGVGNTEAFF. DNA for the CDR3: TGTGCCAGCACCTTGACAGGGGTTGGGAACACTGAAGCTTTCTTT.

The chain combines TRBV6-4 with TRBJ1-3; TRBD1 might be the D (6 bases). V shed 5 bases and J shed 2 bases, with 13 bases lying between them. Germline loops: CDR1 MRHNA, CDR2 SNTAGT. The CDR3 runs to 15 residues. CDR3 nucleotide sequence: TGTGCCAGCAGTTCGACAGGTCCCCCTGGAAACACCATATATTTT. Protein: CASSSTGPPGNTIYF.

The CDR3: CASSIDDGRANGYTF. The CDR3 DNA follows: TGTGCCAGTAGTATAGATGACGGCAGGGCTAATGGCTACACCTTC. V gene TRBV19 combines with J gene TRBJ1-2; possible D gene TRBD1, 5 bases. The V gene lost 0 bases and the J gene lost 6 bases, with 14 bases spanning the gap. CDR1 and CDR2 from the germline V gene are LNHDA and SQIVND (reference sequence). The CDR3 length is 15 residues.

This clone has only one observation. V is TRBV29-1 and J is TRBJ1-1; TRBD1 might be the D (5 bases). The CDR3 is made up of 13 amino acids. Trimming shortened V by 7 bases and J by 3 bases, and 15 bases separated the two germline ends. Per the germline V gene, CDR1 is SQVTM and CDR2 is ANQGSEA. CDR3 nucleotide sequence: TGCAGCGCTGGTGTGATGGGGGACACTGAAGCTTTCTTT. It is translated as CSAGVMGDTEAFF.

J is TRBJ2-3 and V is TRBV9; D remains ambiguous. From germline, CDR1 is SGDLS and CDR2 YYNGEE. Trimming took off 3 bases at V and 8 bases at J, with 13 bases between the two ends. There are 13 residues in the CDR3. The CDR3 region has the DNA TGTGCCAGCAGCGCGAGGAGCACCGGTACGCAGTATTTT. Its translation is CASSARSTGTQYF.

This clone has only one observation. The V gene is TRBV30, the J gene TRBJ2-4; weak D call: TRBD1 (6 bases). This CDR3 comprises 17 residues. The germline gives CDR1 GTSNPN, CDR2 SVGIG (reference sequence). V was cut by 0 bases and J by 3 bases, with 18 bases left in between. The DNA for the CDR3 is TGTGCCTGGAGTGTAAGGGTTCTGGGACAAGGCAAAAACATTCAGTACTTC. Its translation: CAWSVRVLGQGKNIQYF.

In its sample, this clone was seen a few times. The V gene is TRBV5-1, the J gene TRBJ1-6; the match to TRBD1 covers 7 bases. Germline V lookup: CDR1 SGHRS, CDR2 YFSETQ. The trim removed 5 bases at V and 5 bases at J, leaving 7 bases unmatched. The CDR3 is made up of 15 amino acids. CDR3 amino acids: CASRRSGTDNSPLHF. CDR3 DNA sequence: TGCGCCAGCAGGCGATCCGGGACAGATAATTCACCCCTCCACTTT.

The rearrangement joins TRBV13 to TRBJ1-2; D is ambiguous. The CDR3 extends over 14 amino acids. Germline V gives CDR1 PRHDT, CDR2 FYEKMQ (reference sequence). V was shortened by 2 bases and J by 4 bases, with 11 bases between the two germline ends. The CDR3 loop is CASSLRKEPYGYTF. The CDR3 region has the DNA TGTGCCAGCAGCTTACGGAAGGAACCCTATGGCTACACCTTC.